This T cell receptor beta chain appears in the sequencing data of a study of T cell repertoires in ileal Crohn's disease. Whole-study results and caveats: Sorted CD8 T cells held more high-frequency clones than CD4.

The protocol was immunoSEQ multiplex PCR, while the TCRdb copy is restricted to in-frame clones and leaves out a portion. The top ten clones hold approximately 11% of a sample with about 8,000 clones, approximately 85% of them seen once. Note on this clone: Its antigen is not identified.

Described time point: inflamed ileum from the surgical specimen. The CDR3 consists of 13 residues. From germline, CDR1 is MNHNS and CDR2 SASEGT. With 7 bases removed from V and 10 bases from J, the gap between germline ends came to 19 bases. The sample was ileal tissue. This rearrangement joins TRBV6-1 to TRBJ1-1; D is possibly TRBD1 (6 bases). The receptor comes from an adult with Crohn's disease. CDR3 protein: CASKGDNYEAAFF. The DNA of the CDR3 is TGTGCCAGCAAGGGGGATAACTACGAGGCAGCTTTCTTT.